The sample holds a few counts of the clone carrying this TCR beta chain. This entry is derived from a study of identical twins. Germline V gives CDR1 MNHNS, CDR2 SASEGT. The CDR3 runs 14 residues. V lost 7 bases and J lost 7; bases outside the gene matches: 9. TCRdb re-derived calls from the 5' RACE reads in MiXCR, one entry per CDR3 protein. In the table there are hundreds of thousands of distinct CDR3 sequences, 18% of which are singletons. These data are also associated with another study on T cells expressing NK-cell markers.

Sequencing input: PBMCs. This clonotype was obtained from a young woman in good health. The J gene is TRBJ1-5, the V gene TRBV6-1; 8 bases align to TRBD1. DNA for the CDR3: TGTGCCAGCACCTGGGGGCCAGGGGGCCAGCCCCAGCATTTT. It translates to CASTWGPGGQPQHF.